This TCR beta chain was documented in a study of cytomegalovirus exposure and HLA in healthy donors. Study-wide points: Sequences of the TCR beta chain were said to predict the HLA-A and HLA-B alleles of most subjects accurately. Later, an analysis found that common viral pathogens appeared to be linked with several of the most significant clusters. Altogether, 150 to 200 TCR beta chains were recorded as cytomegalovirus-associated.

CDR1 and CDR2 from the germline V gene are SGDLS and YYNGEE. V shed 1 base, J shed 5 bases, and the junction held 5 bases outside the gene matches. The CDR3 length is 15 residues. Details on this clone: Its target is unknown.

The PCR was carried out with 60 Vbeta primers and 13 Jbeta primers. Profiling relied on immunoSEQ multiplex PCR, and the TCRdb table lists in-frame clones only, not all of them. The sample has roughly 100,000 clones, 82% seen once. This chain links TRBV9 with TRBJ1-4; TRBD1 agrees at 7 bases. The sample was PBMCs. This TCR was recovered from a young man in good health and CMV-seropositive. CDR3 in DNA: TGTGCCAGCAGCGTATCGGGACAGAGAAATGAAAAACTGTTTTTT. Its protein product is CASSVSGQRNEKLFF.